One and the same sample provided the 22 T cell receptor beta chains below, sequenced in a study of molecular identifiers for immune sequencing clone quantification. One entry per CDR3 protein, called by TCRdb with MiXCR from the PCR reads. Of about 630,000 distinct CDR3 sequences listed, 25% are singletons. Input material: naive CD8+ T cells from blood, with Jurkat cell RNA spiked in. Subset given: FACS-sorted CD8+CD4-CCR7+CD45RA+ naive T cells. Source of these receptors: a human donor in good health. Some libraries in this study had Jurkat cell RNA spiked in.

This clonotype was recorded a few times. The chain employs TRBV5-1 and TRBJ2-1; possibly TRBD2 for D (5 bases). CDR1 and CDR2 from the germline V gene are SGHRS and YFSETQ. Trimming cost V 4 bases and J 6 bases, with 11 bases left between them. This CDR3 has 13 residues. The CDR3 region has the DNA TGCGCCAGCAGCCCAGACTACCTCAATGAGCAGTTCTTC. It translates to CASSPDYLNEQFF.

This clonotype has just a few counts. V and J are TRBV4-1 and TRBJ2-1; D is unresolved. In germline, CDR1 is MGHRA, CDR2 YSYEKL. The CDR3 length is 15 residues. The ends were cut back, 0 bases at V and 9 bases at J, with 15 bases in the middle. The CDR3 nucleotides are TGCGCCAGCAGCCAAGAAGGTGGGTCCGTGGGTGAGCAGTTCTTC. Encoded protein: CASSQEGGSVGEQFF.

On this clonotype: As the CDR3 is not closed by the conserved phenylalanine or tryptophan, this likely results from a read error. The chain employs TRBV19 and TRBJ2-2, with a weak D call TRBD2 (5 bases). The V end lost 4 bases, the J end lost 0 bases, and 9 bases lay between the germline ends. This CDR3 contains 15 residues. Germline V gene sequence: CDR1 LNHDA, CDR2 SQIVND (reference sequence). The CDR3 is CASSTVGANTGELFL. CDR3 DNA: TGTGCCAGTAGTACGGTCGGGGCGAACACCGGGGAGCTGTTTCTT.

This clonotype was picked up many times. This chain joins TRBV7-2 and TRBJ2-5; 11 bases map to TRBD2. Per the germline V gene, CDR1 is SGHTA and CDR2 is FQGNSA. This CDR3 contains 16 residues. J gave up 2 bases and V 1 base, and 3 bases lay outside the gene matches. The CDR3 loop reads CASSLVPSGGQETQYF. Written as DNA, the CDR3 is TGTGCCAGCAGCTTAGTACCTAGCGGGGGGCAAGAGACCCAGTACTTC.

This chain links TRBV6-2 or TRBV6-3 with TRBJ2-7, with D perhaps matching TRBD1 (5 bases). V was trimmed by 7 bases and J by 0 bases, leaving 10 bases between them. There are 13 residues in the CDR3. Germline V lookup: CDR1 MNHEY, CDR2 SVGEGT. The CDR3 sequence is CASNFDSSYEQYF. CDR3 DNA sequence: TGTGCCAGCAACTTTGACAGCTCCTACGAGCAGTACTTC.

The V gene is TRBV24-1, the J gene TRBJ1-2; D is uncertain. The germline CDR1 and CDR2 sequences are KGHDR and SFDVKD. There are 14 residues in the CDR3. Deletions cut 0 bases from V and 0 bases from J, with 4 bases between. The CDR3 DNA is TGTGCCACCAGTGATTTGGGGACTAACTATGGCTACACCTTC. Its translation: CATSDLGTNYGYTF.

V usage is TRBV7-8 and J usage is TRBJ1-3; D possibly corresponds to TRBD1 (5 bases). The V end lost 6 bases, the J end lost 4 bases, and 16 bases lay between the germline ends. The CDR3 extends over 15 amino acids. CDR1 is SGHVS and CDR2 is FQNEAQ in the germline V gene. The CDR3 bases are TGTGCCAGCAGATATAACAGGTCACCCGGAAACACCATATATTTT. It codes for CASRYNRSPGNTIYF.

This clonotype was observed at least ten times. The V gene is TRBV13, the J gene TRBJ1-1; D is undetermined. Germline CDR1 and CDR2: PRHDT and FYEKMQ (reference sequence). CDR3 length: 14 residues. Deletions cut 5 bases from V and 3 bases from J, with 13 bases between. Here the CDR3 reads CASSQLWRDTEAFF. CDR3 DNA sequence: TGTGCCAGCAGCCAACTATGGAGGGACACTGAAGCTTTCTTT. The whole variable domain, remainder taken from reference TRBV13 and TRBJ1-1, is AAGVIQSPRHLIKEKRETATLKCYPIPRHDTVYWYQQGPGQDPQFLISFYEKMQSDKGSIPDRFSAQQFSDYHSELNMSSLELGDSALYFCASSQLWRDTEAFFGQGTRLTVV.

This rearrangement joins TRBV20-1 to TRBJ2-7; weak D call: TRBD2 (6 bases). The CDR3 spans 13 residues. Trimming took 3 bases from V and 0 from J, leaving 9 bases between them. Germline V gene lookup returns CDR1 DFQATT and CDR2 SNEGSKA (reference sequence). CDR3: CSASIAASYEQYF. The CDR3 DNA follows: TGCAGTGCTAGTATAGCGGCCTCCTACGAGCAGTACTTC.

In this sample, this clonotype turned up many times. The chain carries TRBV5-1 and TRBJ1-5, with a weak D call TRBD1 (5 bases). The V end was cut by 7 bases, the J end by 4 bases, with 24 bases between. The CDR3 consists of 17 residues. Germline lookup yields CDR1 SGHRS and CDR2 YFSETQ. CDR3 amino acids: CASGIIAGTDENQPQHF. The CDR3 DNA is TGCGCCAGCGGAATAATCGCCGGGACGGATGAAAATCAGCCCCAGCATTTT.

This CDR3 reads CASSGGGLPPDTQYF. For the CDR3, the DNA is TGTGCCAGCAGTGGGGGGGGGCTACCCCCGGATACGCAGTATTTT. This rearrangement joins TRBV9 to TRBJ2-3; possible D gene TRBD2, 7 bases. With 5 bases removed from V and 6 bases from J, the gap between germline ends came to 19 bases. The germline gives CDR1 SGDLS, CDR2 YYNGEE. CDR3 length: 15 amino acids.

This clonotype was counted between two and nine times. The J gene is TRBJ2-5, the V gene TRBV6-5; 8 positions match TRBD2. Looked up from germline, CDR1 is MNHEY and CDR2 is SVGAGI. V was pared by 0 bases and J by 3 bases, with 6 bases of the junction left unmatched. This CDR3 has 16 amino acids. The CDR3 here is CASSYSLAEIKETQYF. As DNA, the CDR3 is TGTGCCAGCAGTTACTCACTAGCGGAAATTAAAGAGACCCAGTACTTC.

With respect to this clonotype: This may stem from a read error, because a much larger clone lies one nucleotide away. As the CDR3 is not closed by the conserved phenylalanine or tryptophan, this likely results from a read error. This chain uses TRBV6-5 with TRBJ1-2, with 7 positions matching TRBD1. CDR3 length: 12 amino acids. Trimming at V came to 7 bases and at J to 2 bases, leaving 1 base not matched to a gene. Germline V gene data show CDR1 as MNHEY and CDR2 as SVGAGI. The CDR3 loop reads CASTGQNYGYTL. The DNA of the CDR3 is TGTGCCAGCACGGGACAGAACTATGGCTACACCCTC.

The chain uses TRBV29-1 and TRBJ2-1; D gene unclear. This CDR3 has 11 residues. Germline V CDR1 and CDR2: SQVTM, ANQGSEA. Trimming stripped 3 bases from V and 9 bases from J, with 9 bases between. The CDR3 nucleotides read TGCAGCGTTGACCAGCCACCTGAGCAGTTCTTC. This sequence encodes CSVDQPPEQFF.

The table lists this clonotype with a few counts. This chain uses TRBV7-6 with TRBJ1-1; TRBD1 might be the D (6 bases). Looked up from germline, CDR1 is SGHVS and CDR2 is FNYEAQ. V was trimmed by 0 bases and J by 11 bases, leaving 16 bases between them. The CDR3 covers 14 residues. This chain's CDR3 is CASSLADRPWTAFF. The CDR3 DNA sequence: TGTGCCAGCAGCTTAGCAGACAGGCCCTGGACGGCTTTCTTT. Together with reference TRBV7-6 and TRBJ1-1, the CDR3 gives the full variable domain: GAGVSQSPRYKVTKRGQDVALRCDPISGHVSLYWYRQALGQGPEFLTYFNYEAQQDKSGLPNDRFSAERPEGSISTLTIQRTEQRDSAMYRCASSLADRPWTAFFGQGTRLTVV.

This chain uses TRBV4-3 with TRBJ1-4; D gene ambiguous. The CDR3 spans 16 residues. Germline-derived CDR1 and CDR2 are LGHNA and YSLEER. V gave up 0 bases and J gave up 8 bases, with 16 bases separating them. Here the CDR3 reads CASSQDKGPFTEKLFF. The CDR3 DNA is TGCGCCAGCAGCCAAGATAAAGGGCCTTTCACCGAAAAACTGTTTTTT.

This chain joins TRBV4-3 and TRBJ1-5; perhaps TRBD1 as D (6 bases). V lost 0 bases and J 2 bases, leaving 14 bases between the germline ends. From germline, CDR1 is LGHNA and CDR2 YSLEER. The CDR3 sequence is 17 residues long. The DNA of the CDR3 is TGCGCCAGCAGCCAAGATAAGGGGGGGCCGGGCAATCAGCCCCAGCATTTT. It translates to CASSQDKGGPGNQPQHF.

This chain links TRBV2 with TRBJ2-7; 9 nucleotides agree with TRBD2. The germline CDR1 and CDR2 sequences are SNHLY and FYNNEI. The CDR3 totals 14 residues. Unmatched junction bases numbered 5, after V lost 4 bases and J lost 4 bases. As DNA, the CDR3 is TGTGCCAGCAGTGTAGTTAGCGGGAGTTACGAGCAGTACTTC. Amino acid sequence: CASSVVSGSYEQYF.

This clonotype has at least ten counts. V is TRBV7-9 and J is TRBJ2-3; D is possibly TRBD1 or TRBD2 (5 bases each). Germline CDR1 is SEHNR and CDR2 is FQNEAQ (reference sequence). CDR3 length equals 16 residues. The germline V and J ends were trimmed by 5 bases and 2 bases, with 17 bases remaining between them. CDR3 residues: CASSNLRGWPTDTQYF. The DNA for the CDR3 is TGTGCCAGCAGCAACCTGAGGGGTTGGCCCACAGATACGCAGTATTTT. Full variable domain (rest looked up from reference TRBV7-9 and TRBJ2-3): DTGVSQNPRHKITKRGQNVTFRCDPISEHNRLYWYRQTLGQGPEFLTYFQNEAQLEKSRLLSDRFSAERPKGSFSTLEIQRTEQGDSAMYLCASSNLRGWPTDTQYFGPGTRLTVL.

This clonotype appeared a few times. The gene calls are TRBV27 and TRBJ2-3; 7 nucleotides align to TRBD1. The CDR3 covers 17 residues. Germline V CDR1 and CDR2: MNHEY, SMNVEV (reference sequence). V was pared by 5 bases and J by 3 bases, with 14 bases of the junction left unmatched. The CDR3 nucleotides are TGTGCCAGCAGTCCCGAGACAGGGTCCGATCTGACAGATACGCAGTATTTT. Amino acid sequence: CASSPETGSDLTDTQYF.

In its sample, this clonotype was seen a few times. The genes are TRBV7-8 and TRBJ1-6; 8 nucleotides match TRBD1. Per the germline V gene, CDR1 is SGHVS and CDR2 is FQNEAQ. This CDR3 has 18 residues. V lost 3 bases to trimming and J lost 0 bases; unmatched junction nucleotides: 7. The CDR3 loop reads CASSFSRTGSSYNSPLHF. The CDR3 bases are TGTGCCAGCAGCTTTTCCCGGACAGGGAGCTCCTATAATTCACCCCTCCACTTT.

This chain connects TRBV5-1 to TRBJ1-3; D is unresolved. Germline loops: CDR1 SGHRS, CDR2 YFSETQ. This CDR3 comprises 15 residues. Trimming left V 0 bases short and J 2 bases short, with 9 bases between. CDR3 loop: CASSLGGAAGNTIYF. The CDR3 bases are TGCGCCAGCAGCTTGGGGGGTGCAGCTGGAAACACCATATATTTT.